The 18 T cell receptor beta chains below come from one sample, sequenced in a study of neurological immune-mediated disorders. Via MiXCR, TCRdb re-called the 5' RACE reads, giving one row per CDR3 protein. The sample has 77,000 or so distinct CDR3 sequences, 9.4% seen once; the top ten hold 1.5% to 2%. Sequencing was done on a sample of PBMCs. The receptors shown here come from a man aged 50-60 years in good health.

This clonotype was seen ten or more times. This chain uses TRBV4-2 with TRBJ2-1, with D possibly matching TRBD1 (5 bases). CDR1 and CDR2 (germline): LGHNA, YNFKEQ. V gave up 5 bases and J gave up 0 bases, with 17 bases separating them. The CDR3 consists of 17 residues. The CDR3 here is CASSTQGAWSSYNEQFF. CDR3 sequence (DNA): TGTGCCAGCAGCACTCAGGGTGCTTGGAGCTCCTACAATGAGCAGTTCTTC.

This clonotype has a count of ten or more. The chain couples TRBV6-2 or TRBV6-3 to TRBJ2-6, with TRBD1 matching over 9 bases. CDR3 size: 17 residues. V gave up 8 bases and J gave up 0 bases; unmatched junction bases: 8. The germline CDR1 and CDR2 sequences are MNHEY and SVGEGT. CDR3 in amino acids: CASWFGQGSSGANVLTF. The CDR3 DNA reads as TGTGCCAGCTGGTTTGGACAGGGGTCCTCTGGGGCCAACGTCCTGACTTTC.

This clonotype appeared many times. The CDR3 region has the DNA TGTGCCAGCAGCTTAGGGAGGGGCAGATTCACCGGGGAGCTGTTTTTT. It specifies CASSLGRGRFTGELFF. The chain carries TRBV7-8 and TRBJ2-2; a possible D gene is TRBD2 (6 bases). The CDR3 contains 16 residues. Germline V gene lookup returns CDR1 SGHVS and CDR2 FQNEAQ. V lost 1 base, J lost 4 bases, and 13 bases lay in between.

This clonotype was detected many times. The chain has TRBV4-3 and TRBJ1-2; 10 bases agree with TRBD1. Germline V lookup: CDR1 LGHNA, CDR2 YSLEER. Germline trimming cut 4 bases from V and 6 bases from J; bases unmatched to any gene: 17. This CDR3 has 18 residues. DNA for the CDR3: TGCGCCAGCAGCCGCTTACCGGGACAGGGGACGTTTAGAGATGGCTACACCTTC. It specifies CASSRLPGQGTFRDGYTF.

This clonotype was observed many times. V usage is TRBV15 and J usage is TRBJ2-5; tentative D call: TRBD1 (6 bases). The CDR3 runs 14 residues. Trimming cost V 3 bases and J 2 bases, with 10 bases left between them. The germline V gene encodes CDR1 LNHNV and CDR2 YYDKDF (reference sequence). This chain's CDR3 is CATSRQGLQETQYF. In DNA form, the CDR3 reads TGTGCCACCAGCAGGCAGGGGTTGCAAGAGACCCAGTACTTC.

This clonotype has a count of ten or more. The chain employs TRBV12-3 or TRBV12-4 and TRBJ2-4, with D hard to call. The CDR3 spans 15 residues. The V end lost 5 bases, the J end lost 0 bases, and 11 bases lay between the germline ends. The CDR3 sequence: CASSQKSIAKNIQYF. As DNA, the CDR3 is TGTGCCAGCAGTCAGAAATCCATAGCCAAAAACATTCAGTACTTC.

In its sample, this clonotype was seen many times. This chain links TRBV5-1 with TRBJ2-3; D unresolved. The germline gives CDR1 SGHRS, CDR2 YFSETQ. The V gene lost 1 base and the J gene lost 1 base, with 4 bases spanning the gap. The CDR3 runs to 13 residues. The CDR3 here is CASSLTGTDTQYF. The CDR3, as DNA: TGCGCCAGCAGCTTGACGGGCACAGATACGCAGTATTTT.

There are many counts of this clonotype. The rearrangement links TRBV3-1 to TRBJ1-1; maybe TRBD1 (6 bases). V was trimmed by 2 bases and J by 6 bases, leaving 10 bases between them. CDR1 LGHDT and CDR2 YNNKEL come from the germline V gene (reference sequence). The CDR3 is made up of 13 amino acids. The CDR3: CASSQSTGSEAFF. The CDR3 coding sequence is TGTGCCAGCAGCCAATCTACAGGGTCTGAAGCTTTCTTT.

Ten or more counts support this clonotype. The chain uses TRBV27 and TRBJ1-5, with a possible D match to TRBD1 (5 bases). Trimming shortened V by 1 base and J by 5 bases, and 9 bases separated the two germline ends. Germline V gene lookup returns CDR1 MNHEY and CDR2 SMNVEV (reference sequence). This CDR3 spans 14 amino acids. CDR3 DNA: TGTGCCAGCAGTTTATTCCAGGGTGATCAGCCCCAGCATTTT. It encodes CASSLFQGDQPQHF.

As regards this clonotype: The junction shows a germline mismatch at one end, possibly a read error. The chain combines TRBV7-6 with TRBJ2-5; 9 bases line up with TRBD1. Looked up from germline, CDR1 is SGHVS and CDR2 is FNYEAQ. The CDR3 totals 15 residues. The CDR3 here is CASILPGQGRETQYF. In DNA, the CDR3 is TGTGCCAGCATCTTACCGGGACAGGGAAGGGAGACCCAGTACTTC.

This clonotype was seen ten or more times. The J gene is TRBJ1-1, the V gene TRBV5-1, with D unresolved. CDR3 length: 15 residues. V lost 4 bases and J lost 6, with 19 bases in between. Germline V lookup: CDR1 SGHRS, CDR2 YFSETQ. The CDR3 loop is CASSREDLSTSEAFF. The CDR3, as DNA: TGCGCCAGCAGCCGCGAGGATCTCTCAACATCTGAAGCTTTCTTT.

This clonotype was seen many times. CDR3 loop: CASSVAGGSEQYF. CDR3 nucleotides: TGTGCCAGCAGCGTAGCTGGGGGTTCCGAGCAGTACTTC. The chain employs TRBV9 and TRBJ2-7; possibly TRBD1 or TRBD2 for D (5 bases each). Trimming took 0 bases from V and 6 from J, leaving 10 bases between them. There are 13 residues in the CDR3. Germline loops: CDR1 SGDLS, CDR2 YYNGEE.

This clonotype occurred many times. This rearrangement joins TRBV18 to TRBJ2-2, with no clear D. The CDR3 has 16 amino acids. Trimming pared 2 bases from V and 2 bases from J, leaving 12 bases between. Germline loops: CDR1 KGHSH, CDR2 LQKENI. CDR3 protein: CASSPSQIGNTGELFF. CDR3 in DNA: TGTGCCAGCTCACCAAGCCAAATAGGAAACACCGGGGAGCTGTTTTTT.

Ten or more counts support this clonotype. The chain has TRBV12-3 or TRBV12-4 and TRBJ2-5; D remains unclear. The CDR3 has 12 amino acids. Between the trimmed V and J ends, which lost 2 bases and 5 bases, there was a span of 6 bases. The CDR3 nucleotides read TGTGCCAGCAGTTTAATTACGGAGACCCAGTACTTC. Translation gives CASSLITETQYF.

This clonotype has at least ten counts. The chain employs TRBV29-1 and TRBJ2-3, with TRBD2 matching 12 bases. CDR1 SQVTM and CDR2 ANQGSEA come from the germline V gene. V shed 6 bases and J 1 base; nucleotides not matched to a gene: 8. CDR3 size: 16 residues. The CDR3 DNA sequence: TGCAGCGTCGGAGGGACTAGCGGGTCCCGCACAGATACGCAGTATTTT. Translation gives CSVGGTSGSRTDTQYF.

The sample holds many counts of this clonotype. This chain uses TRBV5-1 with TRBJ2-1; no definite D call. Trimming pared 0 bases from V and 0 bases from J, leaving 10 bases between. The CDR3 contains 16 residues. The germline CDR1 and CDR2 sequences are SGHRS and YFSETQ. This CDR3 reads CASSLDQASSYNEQFF. CDR3 nucleotides: TGCGCCAGCAGCTTGGATCAGGCGAGCTCCTACAATGAGCAGTTCTTC. The variable domain in full, completed from reference TRBV5-1 and TRBJ2-1, reads KAGVTQTPRYLIKTRGQQVTLSCSPISGHRSVSWYQQTPGQGLQFLFEYFSETQRNKGNFPGRFSGRQFSNSRSEMNVSTLELGDSALYLCASSLDQASSYNEQFFGPGTRLTVL.

This clonotype was recorded at least ten times. This chain joins TRBV7-2 and TRBJ2-2; TRBD1 matches at 9 bases. V gave up 5 bases and J gave up 5 bases; unmatched junction bases: 6. Germline V gives CDR1 SGHTA, CDR2 FQGNSA. The CDR3 extends over 15 amino acids. In nucleotides, the CDR3 is TGTGCCAGCAGCCGCCGACAGGGGGAGACCGGGGAGCTGTTTTTT. Protein: CASSRRQGETGELFF.

This clonotype has at least ten counts. The CDR3 loop is CSGATYNEQFF. In DNA, the CDR3 is TGCAGTGGGGCGACCTACAATGAGCAGTTCTTC. This chain connects TRBV20-1 to TRBJ2-1; no definite D call. There are 11 residues in the CDR3. V was shortened by 7 bases and J by 2 bases, with 6 bases between the two germline ends. The germline gives CDR1 DFQATT, CDR2 SNEGSKA (reference sequence).